This TCR beta chain was identified during a study of T-cell reconstitution after alpha-beta-depleted transplantation in children. Findings and caveats of the study: Approximately two months post-transplant, alpha-beta T cells reportedly originated from several hundred expanded graft clones. After transplant, high TCRbeta diversity at day 60 in some patients arose from surviving recipient T cells and thymic progenitors. At one year after transplant, newly produced T cells mostly accounted for T-cell counts and diversity.

The TCRbeta library was prepared with unique molecular identifiers. TCRdb recomputed calls from the PCR reads with MiXCR, one row per CDR3 protein. The sample includes just over 200,000 distinct CDR3 sequences, approximately 8% of them seen just once. The CDR3 sequence is 13 residues long. V was shortened by 2 bases and J by 8 bases, with 12 bases between the two germline ends. From germline, CDR1 is LGHNA and CDR2 YSLEER. This clonotype has only a few counts. Its specificity is unknown. The sequences come from PBMCs, mostly from graft donor cells, collected 360 days after TCRalphabeta/CD19-depleted stem cell transplant. The source is a male patient aged 2-10 years who had a stem cell transplant for acute myeloid leukemia, so the T cells may come from the graft donor. This chain joins TRBV4-3 and TRBJ1-2; perhaps TRBD1 as D (6 bases). Here the CDR3 reads CASSQKGGLGYTF. As DNA, the CDR3 is TGCGCCAGCAGCCAAAAAGGGGGGTTGGGCTACACCTTC.